The text below deals with one T cell receptor (beta chain). The sample comes from a study of blood T cell repertoires in COVID-19. Across the whole study: The study drew acute and convalescent COVID-19 samples from the United States, Italy and Spain.

Trimming took 7 bases from V and 2 from J, leaving 14 bases between them. The length of the CDR3 is 14 residues. Looked up from germline, CDR1 is LNHDA and CDR2 is SQIVND (reference sequence). Generated by immunoSEQ multiplex PCR, the TCRdb table keeps only in-frame clones and is missing some. The repertoire holds 150,000 or so clones, with 75% to 90% as singletons. The source material was PBMCs or T cells enriched from blood (not recorded which). The receptor was derived from a man in his sixties or seventies who had been exposed to COVID-19. This chain joins TRBV19 and TRBJ1-2; TRBD1 might be the D (5 bases). CDR3 DNA: TGTGCCAGTAATTTTGACAGCGAGAACTATGGCTACACCTTC. Amino acid sequence: CASNFDSENYGYTF.